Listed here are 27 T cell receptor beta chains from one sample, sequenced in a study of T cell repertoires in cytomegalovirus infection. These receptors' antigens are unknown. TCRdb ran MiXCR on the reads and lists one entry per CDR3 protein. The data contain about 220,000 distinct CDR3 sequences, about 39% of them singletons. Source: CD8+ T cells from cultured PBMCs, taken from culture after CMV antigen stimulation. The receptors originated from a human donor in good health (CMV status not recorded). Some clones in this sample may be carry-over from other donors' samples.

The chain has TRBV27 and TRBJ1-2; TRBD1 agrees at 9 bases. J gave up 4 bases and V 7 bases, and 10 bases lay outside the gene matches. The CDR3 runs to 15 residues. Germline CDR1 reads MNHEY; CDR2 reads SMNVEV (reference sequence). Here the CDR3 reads CASTPWTGAVYGYTF. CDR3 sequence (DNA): TGTGCCAGCACCCCCTGGACAGGGGCAGTCTATGGCTACACCTTC.

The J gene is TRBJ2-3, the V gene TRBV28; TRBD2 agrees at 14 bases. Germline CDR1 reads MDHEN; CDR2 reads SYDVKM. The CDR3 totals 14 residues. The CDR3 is CATGLAGDADTQYF. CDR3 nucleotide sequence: TGTGCGACGGGACTAGCGGGAGACGCAGATACGCAGTATTTT.

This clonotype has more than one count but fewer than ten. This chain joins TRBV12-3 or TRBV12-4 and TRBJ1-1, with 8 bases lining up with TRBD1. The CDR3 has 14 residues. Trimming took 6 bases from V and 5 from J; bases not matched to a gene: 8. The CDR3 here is CASSWTGTGTEAFF. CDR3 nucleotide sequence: TGTGCCAGCAGCTGGACAGGGACGGGGACTGAAGCTTTCTTT.

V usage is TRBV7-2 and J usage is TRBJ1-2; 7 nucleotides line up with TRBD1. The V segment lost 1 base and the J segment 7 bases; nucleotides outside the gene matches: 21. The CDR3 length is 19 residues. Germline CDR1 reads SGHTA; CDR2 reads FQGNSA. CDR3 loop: CASSLGDVTPTGFGSGYTF. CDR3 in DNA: TGTGCCAGCAGCTTAGGGGATGTCACTCCGACAGGGTTTGGTAGTGGCTACACCTTC.

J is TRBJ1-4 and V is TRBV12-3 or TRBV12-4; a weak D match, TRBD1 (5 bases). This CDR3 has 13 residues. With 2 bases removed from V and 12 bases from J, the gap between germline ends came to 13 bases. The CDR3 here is CASSLRGIRELFF. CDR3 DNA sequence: TGTGCCAGCAGTTTAAGGGGAATTCGAGAACTGTTTTTT.

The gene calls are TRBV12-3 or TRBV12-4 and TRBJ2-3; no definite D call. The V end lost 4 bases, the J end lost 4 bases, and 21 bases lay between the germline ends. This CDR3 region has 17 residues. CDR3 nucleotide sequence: TGTGCCAGCAGTTCCCCTCGGCTAACAACTCCCGCAGATACGCAGTATTTT. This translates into CASSSPRLTTPADTQYF.

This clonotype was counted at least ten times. The CDR3 DNA reads TGTGCCAGCAGCTTAGTTGTGGGACAGGAGTACTCTGAAGCTTTCTTT. It encodes CASSLVVGQEYSEAFF. The chain combines TRBV7-6 with TRBJ1-1, with TRBD1 matching 8 bases. Looked up from germline, CDR1 is SGHVS and CDR2 is FNYEAQ. The J segment lost 6 bases and the V segment lost 1 base, leaving 10 bases of the junction unmatched. CDR3 length: 16 residues.

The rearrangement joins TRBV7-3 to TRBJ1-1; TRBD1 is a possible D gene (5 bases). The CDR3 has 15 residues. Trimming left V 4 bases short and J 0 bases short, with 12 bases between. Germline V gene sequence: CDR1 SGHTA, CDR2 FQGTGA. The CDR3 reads CASSSPGTVNTEAFF. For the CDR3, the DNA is TGTGCCAGCAGCTCCCCAGGGACGGTGAACACTGAAGCTTTCTTT.

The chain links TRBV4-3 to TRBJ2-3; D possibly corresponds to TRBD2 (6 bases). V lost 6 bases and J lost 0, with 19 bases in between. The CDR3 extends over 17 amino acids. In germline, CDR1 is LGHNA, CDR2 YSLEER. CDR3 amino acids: CASRPRAGGLSTDTQYF. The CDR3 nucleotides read TGCGCCAGCAGGCCCCGAGCGGGCGGGCTGAGCACAGATACGCAGTATTTT.

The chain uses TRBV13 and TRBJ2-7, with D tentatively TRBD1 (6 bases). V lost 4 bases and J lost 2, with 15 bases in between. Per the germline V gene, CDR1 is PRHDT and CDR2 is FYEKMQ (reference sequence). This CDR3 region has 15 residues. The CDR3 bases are TGTGCCAGCAGCTCCGGGACACCCCCCCCCTACGAGCAGTACTTC. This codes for CASSSGTPPPYEQYF.

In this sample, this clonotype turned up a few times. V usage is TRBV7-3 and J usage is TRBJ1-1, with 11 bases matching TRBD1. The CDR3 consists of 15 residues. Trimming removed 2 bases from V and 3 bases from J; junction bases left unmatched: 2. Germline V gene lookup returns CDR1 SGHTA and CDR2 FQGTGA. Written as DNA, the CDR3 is TGTGCCAGCAGCTTAGGGGGACAGGGGGACACTGAAGCTTTCTTT. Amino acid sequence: CASSLGGQGDTEAFF.

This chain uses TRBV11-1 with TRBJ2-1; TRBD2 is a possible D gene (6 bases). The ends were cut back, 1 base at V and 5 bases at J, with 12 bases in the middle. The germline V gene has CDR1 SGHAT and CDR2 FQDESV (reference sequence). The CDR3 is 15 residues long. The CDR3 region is CASSLVGSSNNEQFF. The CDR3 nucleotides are TGTGCCAGCAGCTTAGTCGGGAGTTCCAACAATGAGCAGTTCTTC.

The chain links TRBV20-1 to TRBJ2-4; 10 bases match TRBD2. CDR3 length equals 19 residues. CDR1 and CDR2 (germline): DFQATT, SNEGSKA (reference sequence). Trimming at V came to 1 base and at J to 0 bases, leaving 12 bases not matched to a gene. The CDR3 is CSARAPGTSVALAKNIQYF. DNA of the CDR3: TGCAGTGCTAGAGCCCCCGGGACTAGCGTAGCTCTAGCCAAAAACATTCAGTACTTC.

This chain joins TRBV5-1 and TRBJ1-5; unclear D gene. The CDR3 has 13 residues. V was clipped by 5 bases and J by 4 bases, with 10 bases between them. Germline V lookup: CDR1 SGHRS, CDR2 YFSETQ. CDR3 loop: CASRADVNQPQHF. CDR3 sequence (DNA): TGCGCCAGCAGGGCGGACGTTAATCAGCCCCAGCATTTT.

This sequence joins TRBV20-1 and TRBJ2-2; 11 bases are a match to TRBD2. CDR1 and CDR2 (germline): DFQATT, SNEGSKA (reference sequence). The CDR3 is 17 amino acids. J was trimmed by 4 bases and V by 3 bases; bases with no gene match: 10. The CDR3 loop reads CSASWLAGGGGTGELFF. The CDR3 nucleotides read TGCAGTGCTAGTTGGCTAGCGGGAGGAGGAGGCACCGGGGAGCTGTTTTTT.

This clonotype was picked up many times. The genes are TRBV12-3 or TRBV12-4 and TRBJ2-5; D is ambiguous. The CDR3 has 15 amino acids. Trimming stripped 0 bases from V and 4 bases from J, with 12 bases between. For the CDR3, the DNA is TGTGCCAGCAGTTTAGCGCTCGATCTGTTAGAGACCCAGTACTTC. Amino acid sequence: CASSLALDLLETQYF.

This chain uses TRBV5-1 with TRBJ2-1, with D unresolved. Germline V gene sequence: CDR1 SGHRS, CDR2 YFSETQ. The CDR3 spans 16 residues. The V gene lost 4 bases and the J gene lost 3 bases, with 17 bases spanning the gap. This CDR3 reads CASSASAAGYYNEQFF. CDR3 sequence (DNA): TGCGCCAGCAGCGCCAGTGCCGCCGGGTACTACAATGAGCAGTTCTTC.

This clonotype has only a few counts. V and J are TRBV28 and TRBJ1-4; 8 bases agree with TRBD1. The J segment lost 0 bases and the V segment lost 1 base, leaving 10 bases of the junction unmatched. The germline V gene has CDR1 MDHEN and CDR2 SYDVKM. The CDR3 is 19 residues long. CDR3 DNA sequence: TGTGCCAGCAGTTTATTCGGGCAGGGGGCAGAGGCAACTAATGAAAAACTGTTTTTT. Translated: CASSLFGQGAEATNEKLFF.

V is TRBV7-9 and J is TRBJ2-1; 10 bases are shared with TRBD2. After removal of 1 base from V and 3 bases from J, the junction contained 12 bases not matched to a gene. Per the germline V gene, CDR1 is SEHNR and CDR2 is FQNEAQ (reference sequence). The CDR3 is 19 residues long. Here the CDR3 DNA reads TGTGCCAGCAGCTTAGGAGAGCGACTAGCGGGCCAATTCTACAATGAGCAGTTCTTC. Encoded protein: CASSLGERLAGQFYNEQFF.

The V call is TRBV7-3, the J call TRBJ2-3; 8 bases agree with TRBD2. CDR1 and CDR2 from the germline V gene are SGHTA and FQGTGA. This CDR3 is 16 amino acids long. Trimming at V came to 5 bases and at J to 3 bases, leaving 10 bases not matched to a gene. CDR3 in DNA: TGTGCCAGCAGCCCCTGGACGAGCGGGAGTACAGATACGCAGTATTTT. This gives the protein CASSPWTSGSTDTQYF.

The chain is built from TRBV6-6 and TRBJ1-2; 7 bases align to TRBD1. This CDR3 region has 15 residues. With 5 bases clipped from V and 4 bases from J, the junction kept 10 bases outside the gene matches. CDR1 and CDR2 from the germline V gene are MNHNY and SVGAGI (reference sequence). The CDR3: CASSADRVGTYGYTF. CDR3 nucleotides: TGTGCCAGCAGTGCCGACAGGGTGGGGACCTATGGCTACACCTTC.

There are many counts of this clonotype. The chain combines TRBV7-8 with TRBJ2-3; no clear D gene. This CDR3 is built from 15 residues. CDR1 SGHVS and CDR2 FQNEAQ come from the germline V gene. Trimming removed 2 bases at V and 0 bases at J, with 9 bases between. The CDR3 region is CASSLPSTSTDTQYF. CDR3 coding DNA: TGTGCCAGCAGCTTACCATCTACTAGCACAGATACGCAGTATTTT.

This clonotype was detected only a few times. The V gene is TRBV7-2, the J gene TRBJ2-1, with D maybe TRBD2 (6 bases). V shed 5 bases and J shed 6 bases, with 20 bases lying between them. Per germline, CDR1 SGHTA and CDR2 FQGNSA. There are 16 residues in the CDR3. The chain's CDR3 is CASSHGGMVPGNEQFF. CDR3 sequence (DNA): TGTGCCAGCAGCCATGGGGGGATGGTTCCGGGCAATGAGCAGTTCTTC.

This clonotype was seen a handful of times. The CDR3 DNA sequence: TGTGCCAGTTCTACAGCGTTTCGCCGCTCCTATAATTCACCCCTCCACTTT. The encoded protein is CASSTAFRRSYNSPLHF. The chain recombines TRBV4-2 with TRBJ1-6; unclear D gene. Germline values: CDR1 LGHNA, CDR2 YNFKEQ. Trimming removed 9 bases at V and 0 bases at J, with 18 bases between. The CDR3 covers 17 residues.

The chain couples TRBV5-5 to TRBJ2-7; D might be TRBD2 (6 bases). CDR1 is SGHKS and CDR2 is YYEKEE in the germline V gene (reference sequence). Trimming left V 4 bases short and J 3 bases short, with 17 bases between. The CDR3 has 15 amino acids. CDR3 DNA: TGTGCCAGCAGCCTGGAGGGTACGGGCTACTACGAGCAGTACTTC. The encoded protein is CASSLEGTGYYEQYF.

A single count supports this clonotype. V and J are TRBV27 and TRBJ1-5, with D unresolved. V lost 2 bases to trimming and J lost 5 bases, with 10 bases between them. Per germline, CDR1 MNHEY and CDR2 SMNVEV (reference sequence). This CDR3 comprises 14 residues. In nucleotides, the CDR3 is TGTGCCAGCAGTTTACAACGTTCAGATCAGCCCCAGCATTTT. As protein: CASSLQRSDQPQHF.

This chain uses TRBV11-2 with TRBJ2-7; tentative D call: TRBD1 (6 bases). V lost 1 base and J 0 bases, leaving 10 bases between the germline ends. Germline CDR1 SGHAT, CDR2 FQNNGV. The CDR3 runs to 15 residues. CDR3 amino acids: CASSLGRDISYEQYF. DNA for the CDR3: TGTGCCAGCAGCTTAGGAAGGGACATCTCCTACGAGCAGTACTTC.